The 31 T cell receptor beta chains below were found in one sample sequenced in a study of regulatory T cells in long-lasting Graves disease. This sample's time point: persistent/refractory GD, antithyroid drugs over 5 years with positive TRAb. PBMC RNA served as the TCR library source. TCR beta libraries were built with iRepertoire HTBI primers and Arm-PCR of CDR3 regions. TCRdb reprocessed the multiplex PCR reads with MiXCR, giving one entry per CDR3 protein. This sample yields 300,000 to 350,000 distinct CDR3 sequences, of which about 18% are seen a single time; less than 30% belongs to the top ten. The specimen comprised peripheral blood mononuclear cells (PBMCs), sampled when the disease was refractory, from a patient treated with antithyroid drugs. Receptors were obtained from a female donor with Graves disease.

This clonotype showed up just a few times. The chain has TRBV18 and TRBJ1-2; TRBD1 matches at 7 bases. Germline assignment: CDR1 KGHSH and CDR2 LQKENI. With 4 bases clipped from V and 2 bases from J, the junction kept 10 bases outside the gene matches. The CDR3 consists of 16 residues. CDR3: CASSQLITRGNYGYTF. The CDR3 DNA follows: TGTGCCAGCTCACAACTCATTACCAGGGGGAACTATGGCTACACCTTC.

The sample holds many counts of this clonotype. The chain couples TRBV4-1 to TRBJ1-1; no reliable D call. The CDR3 is 14 amino acids. V shed 4 bases and J shed 0 bases, with 9 bases lying between them. Looked up from germline, CDR1 is MGHRA and CDR2 is YSYEKL. The CDR3 region has the DNA TGCGCCAGCAGCCGCGTCCAGGTGAACACTGAAGCTTTCTTT. The encoded protein is CASSRVQVNTEAFF.

Ten or more counts support this clonotype. The J gene is TRBJ1-1, the V gene TRBV5-1; TRBD1 agrees at 7 bases. V lost 0 bases to trimming and J lost 6 bases; unmatched junction nucleotides: 8. Germline CDR1 and CDR2: SGHRS and YFSETQ. The CDR3 covers 15 residues. CDR3 sequence: CASSLAAGGDPEAFF. The CDR3 DNA reads as TGCGCCAGCAGCTTGGCGGCAGGGGGGGACCCTGAAGCTTTCTTT.

V and J are TRBV11-1 and TRBJ2-2; D may be TRBD1 or TRBD2 (6 bases each). V dropped 0 bases and J dropped 6 bases, with 11 bases sitting between them. Germline V gives CDR1 SGHAT, CDR2 FQDESV (reference sequence). CDR3 size: 15 residues. The CDR3 loop reads CASSLARGHSGELFF. The CDR3 nucleotides are TGTGCCAGCAGCTTAGCACGGGGGCATTCCGGGGAGCTGTTTTTT.

The chain links TRBV15 to TRBJ2-5, with D perhaps matching TRBD2 (5 bases). The germline gives CDR1 LNHNV, CDR2 YYDKDF (reference sequence). The V end was cut by 0 bases, the J end by 0 bases, with 5 bases between. The CDR3 spans 14 residues. DNA for the CDR3: TGTGCCACCAGCAGAGACGGGAACCAAGAGACCCAGTACTTC. Translated: CATSRDGNQETQYF.

J is TRBJ2-1 and V is TRBV12-3 or TRBV12-4; 9 bases are shared with TRBD2. With V trimmed by 8 bases and J by 6 bases, 8 bases remained unmatched. The CDR3 has 14 residues. The CDR3 loop reads CASSLSGGFNEQFF. The DNA of the CDR3 is TGTGCCAGCTCGCTTAGCGGGGGCTTCAATGAGCAGTTCTTC.

CDR3 sequence: CATTSSGFGGELFF. The CDR3 DNA follows: TGTGCCACTACGTCCTCAGGGTTTGGCGGGGAGCTGTTTTTT. The J gene is TRBJ2-2, the V gene TRBV19, with D maybe TRBD1 (5 bases). The germline V gene has CDR1 LNHDA and CDR2 SQIVND (reference sequence). This CDR3 has 14 amino acids. Trimming removed 10 bases at V and 7 bases at J, with 19 bases between.

To note about this clonotype: A much larger clone differs by one base, so this may be a read error. CDR3 DNA: TGTGCCAGTAGTGCCGTGTTTTTGCATAGCTACACCTTC. It translates to CASSAVFLHSYTF. V is TRBV19 and J is TRBJ1-2; D gene uncertain. The CDR3 covers 13 residues. Trimming pared 5 bases from V and 9 bases from J, leaving 16 bases between. Germline V gene sequence: CDR1 LNHDA, CDR2 SQIVND (reference sequence).

This chain uses TRBV6-1 with TRBJ2-5, with D maybe TRBD1 (6 bases). The V gene's germline CDR1 is MNHNS and CDR2 SASEGT. The germline V and J ends were trimmed by 6 bases and 5 bases, with 22 bases remaining between them. The CDR3 is made up of 16 amino acids. The CDR3 DNA sequence: TGTGCCAGCAGACCCTCAAGAGGACAGCTGACGGAGACCCAGTACTTC. Translating it yields CASRPSRGQLTETQYF.

A word on this clonotype: This may stem from a read error, because a much larger clone lies one nucleotide away. This chain connects TRBV27 to TRBJ2-4; D may be TRBD2 (5 bases). Trimming left V 2 bases short and J 8 bases short, with 13 bases between. CDR1 is MNHEY, CDR2 SMNVEV, per germline (reference sequence). CDR3 length: 14 residues. The CDR3: CASSLRGYFDIQYF. The CDR3 coding sequence is TGTGCCAGCAGTTTACGGGGTTATTTCGACATTCAGTACTTC.

This clonotype was counted ten times or more. This chain joins TRBV11-2 and TRBJ1-2; TRBD1 is a possible D gene (6 bases). Germline loops: CDR1 SGHAT, CDR2 FQNNGV. Trimming took off 4 bases at V and 4 bases at J, with 13 bases between the two ends. This CDR3 comprises 14 residues. This CDR3 reads CASSSPKGGYGYTF. In DNA, the CDR3 is TGTGCCAGCAGCTCGCCGAAGGGGGGCTATGGCTACACCTTC.

This clonotype was counted at least ten times. This chain joins TRBV2 and TRBJ2-5; 7 nucleotides match TRBD1. Germline CDR1 and CDR2: SNHLY and FYNNEI. CDR3 length: 13 amino acids. The junction had 4 bases not matched to a gene; V was cut back by 7 bases and J by 2 bases. The CDR3 reads CASKTGWQETQYF. DNA for the CDR3: TGTGCCAGCAAGACAGGGTGGCAAGAGACCCAGTACTTC.

This clonotype was observed many times. The chain couples TRBV28 to TRBJ2-4, with TRBD2 identical over 14 bases. The V gene's germline CDR1 is MDHEN and CDR2 SYDVKM. Unmatched junction bases numbered 1, after V lost 0 bases and J lost 6 bases. This CDR3 is built from 16 residues. The CDR3 DNA reads as TGTGCCAGCAGTTTATGGGGGACTAGCGGGAGAAACATTCAGTACTTC. Translating it yields CASSLWGTSGRNIQYF.

The chain combines TRBV6-2 or TRBV6-3 with TRBJ2-7; 8 positions match TRBD2. Germline CDR1 MNHEY, CDR2 SVGEGT. This CDR3 spans 16 amino acids. Losses at the gene ends were 4 bases for V and 0 bases for J; bases not matched to a gene: 8. CDR3 loop: CASSLKAGASSYEQYF. Here the CDR3 DNA reads TGTGCCAGCAGTTTAAAAGCGGGAGCCAGCTCCTACGAGCAGTACTTC.

The chain carries TRBV20-1 and TRBJ2-2, with D tentatively TRBD2 (6 bases). Germline V lookup: CDR1 DFQATT, CDR2 SNEGSKA (reference sequence). V lost 1 base, J lost 6 bases, and 21 bases lay in between. The CDR3 spans 17 residues. Here the CDR3 reads CSARAGLSEWYAGELFF. DNA of the CDR3: TGCAGTGCTAGAGCCGGACTATCAGAGTGGTACGCCGGGGAGCTGTTTTTT.

This clonotype was seen many times. The chain joins TRBV6-1 to TRBJ2-5; D is unresolved. CDR1 and CDR2 from the germline V gene are MNHNS and SASEGT. Trimming took off 8 bases at V and 2 bases at J, with 12 bases between the two ends. The CDR3 contains 13 residues. The CDR3: CASSGRKQETQYF. In DNA, the CDR3 is TGTGCCAGCTCCGGCAGAAAGCAAGAGACCCAGTACTTC.

The chain carries TRBV7-2 and TRBJ2-3; 9 bases are shared with TRBD2. The CDR3 loop spans 20 amino acids. Germline trimming cut 5 bases from V and 2 bases from J; bases unmatched to any gene: 20. CDR1 is SGHTA, CDR2 FQGNSA, per germline. The CDR3: CASSPRVVAGARLTTDTQYF. The CDR3 bases are TGTGCCAGCAGCCCCCGTGTCGTAGCGGGGGCCCGACTAACCACAGATACGCAGTATTTT.

This sequence joins TRBV14 and TRBJ2-5; 7 nucleotides agree with TRBD1. CDR3 length: 15 amino acids. Germline values: CDR1 SGHDN, CDR2 FVKESK. Trimming cost V 4 bases and J 4 bases; bases outside gene matches: 9. The CDR3, as DNA: TGTGCCAGCAGCCCAGGACAGGCGTGGAGAGAGACCCAGTACTTC. Translated, it gives CASSPGQAWRETQYF.

J is TRBJ2-2 and V is TRBV20-1; 7 bases map to TRBD1. The CDR3 length is 12 residues. Trimming removed 7 bases from V and 3 bases from J; junction bases left unmatched: 2. Looked up from germline, CDR1 is DFQATT and CDR2 is SNEGSKA (reference sequence). This chain's CDR3 is CSGTGDTGELFF. For the CDR3, the DNA is TGCAGTGGCACAGGGGACACCGGGGAGCTGTTTTTT.

This clonotype was detected many times. The V call is TRBV15, the J call TRBJ1-2; D gene ambiguous. This CDR3 is 13 amino acids long. V was shortened by 3 bases and J by 4 bases, with 9 bases between the two germline ends. CDR1 and CDR2 (germline): LNHNV, YYDKDF (reference sequence). As DNA, the CDR3 is TGTGCCACCAGCAGGCCAGAGCTCTATGGCTACACCTTC. It specifies CATSRPELYGYTF.

The chain is built from TRBV2 and TRBJ2-3, with D possibly being TRBD1 or TRBD2 (5 bases each). The V end lost 6 bases, the J end lost 13 bases, and 23 bases lay between the germline ends. CDR3 length equals 14 residues. Germline loops: CDR1 SNHLY, CDR2 FYNNEI. CDR3 sequence reads: CASRPGTFSTQEYF. CDR3 nucleotides: TGTGCCAGCAGACCTGGGACGTTTAGCACACAGGAGTATTTT.

The table lists this clonotype with a few counts. The rearrangement links TRBV5-1 to TRBJ2-7; D is uncertain. CDR1 SGHRS and CDR2 YFSETQ come from the germline V gene. Deletions cut 3 bases from V and 7 bases from J, with 14 bases between. The CDR3 has 13 amino acids. The CDR3, as DNA: TGCGCCAGCAGCTCACGGACGGGCATGGAGCAGTACTTC. This sequence encodes CASSSRTGMEQYF.

At least ten counts were recorded for this clonotype. J is TRBJ1-2 and V is TRBV7-9; no clear D. Germline V lookup: CDR1 SEHNR, CDR2 FQNEAQ (reference sequence). Trimming took 5 bases from V and 4 from J, leaving 8 bases between them. CDR3 length: 12 residues. The CDR3 sequence is CASSLGFYGYTF. CDR3 DNA sequence: TGTGCCAGCAGCCTGGGCTTCTATGGCTACACCTTC.

The table lists this clonotype with many counts. V gene TRBV11-2 combines with J gene TRBJ2-5, with a weak D call TRBD2 (5 bases). The V end was cut by 5 bases, the J end by 4 bases, with 11 bases between. Germline lookup yields CDR1 SGHAT and CDR2 FQNNGV. The CDR3 consists of 13 residues. The CDR3: CASSRDGRETQYF. The CDR3 DNA sequence: TGTGCCAGCAGCCGAGATGGGAGAGAGACCCAGTACTTC.

This clonotype came up many times. The CDR3 nucleotides read TGTGCCAGCACAAGCCTTGGGGGTTTCTATGGCTACACCTTC. Amino acid sequence: CASTSLGGFYGYTF. The chain couples TRBV6-1 to TRBJ1-2; tentatively, D is TRBD1 (5 bases). Trimming removed 7 bases at V and 4 bases at J, with 16 bases between. CDR3 length equals 14 residues. Germline CDR1 MNHNS, CDR2 SASEGT.

The rearrangement joins TRBV10-3 to TRBJ2-5; the match to TRBD2 covers 7 bases. Germline lookup yields CDR1 ENHRY and CDR2 SYGVKD. The ends lost 6 bases at V and 4 bases at J; junction bases unmatched: 8. The CDR3 extends over 14 amino acids. CDR3 in amino acids: CAIRGGTPGETQYF. CDR3 coding DNA: TGTGCCATCAGGGGGGGGACCCCCGGAGAGACCCAGTACTTC.

The sample holds many counts of this clonotype. V gene TRBV12-3 or TRBV12-4 combines with J gene TRBJ1-1; 7 bases agree with TRBD1. Losses at the gene ends were 6 bases for V and 5 bases for J; bases not matched to a gene: 9. The CDR3 length is 14 residues. CDR3 nucleotide sequence: TGTGCCAGCAGAAGACAGGGAGAAAAAACTGAAGCTTTCTTT. This translates into CASRRQGEKTEAFF.

This clonotype was seen ten or more times. The rearrangement uses TRBV12-5 and TRBJ1-6; TRBD1 might be the D (6 bases). V was shortened by 1 base and J by 10 bases, with 17 bases between the two germline ends. In germline, CDR1 is LGHNT, CDR2 FRNRAP. This CDR3 contains 16 residues. DNA of the CDR3: TGTGCTAGTGGTTTGGGGGTGGTGGGGGCAGGCTCACCCCTCCACTTT. Amino acid sequence: CASGLGVVGAGSPLHF.

The chain employs TRBV24-1 and TRBJ2-2; TRBD1 is a possible D gene (5 bases). The germline gives CDR1 KGHDR, CDR2 SFDVKD. Trimming shortened V by 4 bases and J by 3 bases, and 8 bases separated the two germline ends. This CDR3 region has 14 residues. The CDR3 nucleotides read TGTGCCACCAGTGAAGCCAGGGACACCGGGGAGCTGTTTTTT. Its translation is CATSEARDTGELFF.

This clonotype has more than one count but fewer than ten. The J gene is TRBJ2-5, the V gene TRBV10-2; 14 nucleotides match TRBD2. The germline V gene encodes CDR1 WSHSY and CDR2 SAAADI. V lost 5 bases to trimming and J lost 4 bases; unmatched junction nucleotides: 3. The CDR3 sequence is 15 residues long. CDR3 sequence reads: CASSFGLAGGETQYF. In DNA, the CDR3 is TGCGCCAGCAGTTTCGGACTAGCGGGGGGAGAGACCCAGTACTTC.

This clonotype showed up many times. The rearrangement links TRBV7-9 to TRBJ1-5; 7 bases are a match to TRBD1. CDR1 is SEHNR, CDR2 FQNEAQ, per germline (reference sequence). The CDR3 length is 13 residues. The trim removed 5 bases at V and 5 bases at J, leaving 3 bases unmatched. The CDR3 coding sequence is TGTGCCAGCAGCGACAGGGCCGATCAGCCCCAGCATTTT. Translated: CASSDRADQPQHF.